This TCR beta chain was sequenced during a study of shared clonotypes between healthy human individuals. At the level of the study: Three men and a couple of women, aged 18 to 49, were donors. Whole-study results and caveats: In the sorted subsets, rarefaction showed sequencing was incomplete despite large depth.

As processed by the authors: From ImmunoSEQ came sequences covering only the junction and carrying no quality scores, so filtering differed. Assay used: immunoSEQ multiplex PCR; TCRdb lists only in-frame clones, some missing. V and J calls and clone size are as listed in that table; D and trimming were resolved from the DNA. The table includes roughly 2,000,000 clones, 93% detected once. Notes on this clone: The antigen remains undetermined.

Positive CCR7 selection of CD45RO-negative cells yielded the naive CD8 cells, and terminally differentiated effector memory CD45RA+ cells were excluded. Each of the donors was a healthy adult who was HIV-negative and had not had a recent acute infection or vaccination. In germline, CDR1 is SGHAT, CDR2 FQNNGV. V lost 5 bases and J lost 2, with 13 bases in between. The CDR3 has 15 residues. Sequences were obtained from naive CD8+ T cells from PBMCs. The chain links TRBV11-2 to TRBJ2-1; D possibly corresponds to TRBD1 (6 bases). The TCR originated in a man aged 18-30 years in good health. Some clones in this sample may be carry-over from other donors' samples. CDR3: CASSTLQGTYNEQFF. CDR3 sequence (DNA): TGTGCCAGCAGCACTTTACAGGGAACCTACAATGAGCAGTTCTTC.